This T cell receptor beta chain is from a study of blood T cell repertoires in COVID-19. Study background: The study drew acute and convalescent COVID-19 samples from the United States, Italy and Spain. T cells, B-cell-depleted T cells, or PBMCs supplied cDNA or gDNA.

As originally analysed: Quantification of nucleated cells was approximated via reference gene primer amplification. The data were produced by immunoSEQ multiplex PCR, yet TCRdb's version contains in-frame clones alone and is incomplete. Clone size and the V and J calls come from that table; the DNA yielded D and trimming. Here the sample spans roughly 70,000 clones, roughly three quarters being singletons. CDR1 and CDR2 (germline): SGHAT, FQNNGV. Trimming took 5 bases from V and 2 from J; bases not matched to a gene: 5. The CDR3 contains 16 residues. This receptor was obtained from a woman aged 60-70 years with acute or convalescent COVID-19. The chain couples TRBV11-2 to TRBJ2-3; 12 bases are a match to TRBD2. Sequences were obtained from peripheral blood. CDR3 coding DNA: TGTGCCAGCAGCACCTGGACTAGCGGGGACACAGATACGCAGTATTTT. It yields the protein CASSTWTSGDTDTQYF.